This TCR beta chain emerged from a study of CD8+ T cells in alopecia areata. Overall study findings and caveats: Tofacitinib yielded significantly lower scalp clonality and fewer expanded CD8+ clones among the top 100. Many expanded lesional clones stayed in scalp and blood while on tofacitinib.

Comment on this clone: Its antigen remains unknown.

Sequencing used cDNA as its template, made by extracting RNA and reverse transcribing it. Assay used: immunoSEQ multiplex PCR; TCRdb lists only in-frame clones, some missing. The table records about 190,000 clones, approximately 56% of them present only once. Treatment: oral pan-JAK inhibitor, 5-10 mg twice daily. Peripheral blood and lesional scalp punch biopsies came from alopecia areata patients. CD4+ and CD8+ T cells were sorted from PBMCs stained for CD3, CD4 and CD8. Sequenced here: CD4+ T cells sorted from blood, sampled at week 4, from a patient treated with tofacitinib. The receptor's source is a human donor with alopecia areata.

The CDR3 coding sequence is TGCAGCGCCCTGGACGGACTCTCTATGGGCTACACCTTC. Protein: CSALDGLSMGYTF. This chain links TRBV29-1 with TRBJ1-2, with D uncertain. The CDR3 is made up of 13 amino acids. Trimming shortened V by 7 bases and J by 8 bases, and 20 bases separated the two germline ends. Germline assignment: CDR1 SQVTM and CDR2 ANQGSEA.